One sample yielded the 25 T cell receptor beta chains listed below, sequenced in a study of identical twins (dated by TCRdb to 2016 to 2017). Library method: 5' RACE. The run used an Illumina HiSeq 2000. Clones were called with MiXCR by TCRdb after fastp trimmed the public reads at Q25, and only in-frame beta chains were retained. One record per CDR3 amino acid sequence lists the most common genes and DNA. This sample holds approximately 620,000 distinct CDR3 sequences; 8.5% to 9.5% were observed only once. The ten largest make up around 0.98% of the sample. These same data were also listed under a study on yellow fever vaccine responses in identical twins.

Input material: PBMCs. The receptor source for this set is a woman aged 18-29 years in good health.

The J gene is TRBJ2-5, the V gene TRBV4-1; TRBD2 might be the D (5 bases). With 4 bases removed from V and 4 bases from J, the gap between germline ends came to 10 bases. Germline V gives CDR1 MGHRA, CDR2 YSYEKL. The CDR3 loop spans 13 amino acids. The CDR3 DNA reads TGCGCCAGCAGCCGAGGGTTCCTAGAGACCCAGTACTTC. Its protein is CASSRGFLETQYF.

This clonotype turned up a few times. This chain joins TRBV11-2 and TRBJ2-1, with D uncertain. V was cut by 0 bases and J by 0 bases, with 12 bases left in between. Looked up from germline, CDR1 is SGHAT and CDR2 is FQNNGV. The CDR3 consists of 17 residues. The chain's CDR3 is CASSLDPVVASYNEQFF. DNA for the CDR3: TGTGCCAGCAGCTTAGATCCAGTGGTGGCCTCCTACAATGAGCAGTTCTTC.

This clonotype was observed many times. The J gene is TRBJ2-7, the V gene TRBV20-1, with 8 nucleotides matching TRBD2. Per the germline V gene, CDR1 is DFQATT and CDR2 is SNEGSKA (reference sequence). J lost 0 bases, V lost 6 bases, and 7 bases had no gene match. The CDR3 spans 14 residues. As DNA, the CDR3 is TGCAGTGCATTAGCGGGGCCGAGCTCCTACGAGCAGTACTTC. This sequence encodes CSALAGPSSYEQYF.

A few counts support this clonotype. The chain employs TRBV6-5 and TRBJ2-7; 7 bases align to TRBD2. Germline V gives CDR1 MNHEY, CDR2 SVGAGI. Trimming took 0 bases from V and 2 from J; bases not matched to a gene: 10. CDR3 length equals 17 residues. The CDR3 loop reads CASSYSKASGLTYEQYF. CDR3 nucleotides: TGTGCCAGCAGTTACTCGAAAGCTAGCGGATTAACCTACGAGCAGTACTTC.

This clonotype appeared many times. The chain is built from TRBV10-3 and TRBJ2-1; 7 positions agree with TRBD1. Germline trimming cut 3 bases from V and 9 bases from J; bases unmatched to any gene: 14. Germline lookup yields CDR1 ENHRY and CDR2 SYGVKD. This CDR3 region has 16 residues. CDR3 residues: CAISDFGQAPQGEQFF. The CDR3 DNA follows: TGTGCCATCAGTGATTTTGGACAGGCGCCCCAAGGTGAGCAGTTCTTC.

This clonotype was counted at least ten times. Here the CDR3 DNA reads TGTGCCAGCTCACCACTGAACACTGAAGCTTTCTTT. It specifies CASSPLNTEAFF. The chain carries TRBV18 and TRBJ1-1; D is unclear. This CDR3 comprises 12 residues. V lost 1 base to trimming and J lost 0 bases, with 0 bases between them. From germline, CDR1 is KGHSH and CDR2 LQKENI.

The rearrangement uses TRBV9 and TRBJ1-2, with TRBD1 identical over 9 bases. The CDR3 contains 11 residues. CDR1 and CDR2 from the germline V gene are SGDLS and YYNGEE. The junction had 3 bases not matched to a gene; V was cut back by 7 bases and J by 8 bases. The CDR3 sequence: CASGDRGGYTF. The DNA for the CDR3 is TGTGCCAGCGGCGACAGGGGGGGCTACACCTTC.

This clonotype was seen only a few times. V gene TRBV10-2 combines with J gene TRBJ2-5; D is uncertain. This CDR3 is 15 amino acids long. V was clipped by 0 bases and J by 2 bases, with 10 bases between them. Germline V gives CDR1 WSHSY, CDR2 SAAADI. The CDR3 DNA reads TGCGCCAGCAGTGAGTCAGGGCAGATTCAAGAGACCCAGTACTTC. Translating it yields CASSESGQIQETQYF.

This clonotype was found a few times. The rearrangement uses TRBV4-3 and TRBJ2-4; the D gene is possibly TRBD1 (6 bases). The germline V gene has CDR1 LGHNA and CDR2 YSLEER. V was trimmed by 4 bases and J by 8 bases, leaving 18 bases between them. This CDR3 is built from 15 residues. CDR3 amino acids: CASSPGARGADIQYF. CDR3 bases: TGCGCCAGCAGCCCAGGGGCCAGGGGCGCGGACATTCAGTACTTC.

The chain employs TRBV20-1 and TRBJ1-5; D might be TRBD1 (6 bases). The V gene lost 3 bases and the J gene lost 4 bases, with 16 bases spanning the gap. CDR3 size: 15 residues. The germline gives CDR1 DFQATT, CDR2 SNEGSKA (reference sequence). The CDR3 bases are TGCAGTGCTAGTCAAGGAACAGGGAGTAATCAGCCCCAGCATTTT. This sequence encodes CSASQGTGSNQPQHF.

This clonotype has at least ten counts. This CDR3 reads CASSLGGAVPEAFF. The CDR3 DNA reads TGTGCCAGCAGTTTGGGAGGGGCGGTCCCTGAAGCTTTCTTT. The V and J genes are TRBV12-3 or TRBV12-4 and TRBJ1-1, with TRBD1 as a possible D gene (5 bases). The CDR3 consists of 14 residues. Deletions cut 3 bases from V and 6 bases from J, with 14 bases between.

This clonotype has ten or more counts. The chain uses TRBV10-3 and TRBJ1-2; TRBD1 agrees at 8 bases. Germline values: CDR1 ENHRY, CDR2 SYGVKD. The trim removed 4 bases at V and 8 bases at J, leaving 3 bases unmatched. CDR3 length equals 12 residues. The CDR3 sequence is CAISATGVGYTF. The CDR3 DNA is TGTGCCATCAGTGCGACAGGGGTAGGCTACACCTTC.

There are many counts of this clonotype. DNA of the CDR3: TGTGCCAGCAGCTTCTCGACAGGTTCCTACGAGCAGTACTTC. It encodes CASSFSTGSYEQYF. The gene calls are TRBV7-9 and TRBJ2-7; possibly TRBD1 for D (6 bases). V lost 3 bases and J 1 base, leaving 10 bases between the germline ends. CDR3 size: 14 residues. Germline CDR1 is SEHNR and CDR2 is FQNEAQ (reference sequence). The entire variable domain, with the rest obtained from reference TRBV7-9 and TRBJ2-7, is as follows: DTGVSQNPRHKITKRGQNVTFRCDPISEHNRLYWYRQTLGQGPEFLTYFQNEAQLEKSRLLSDRFSAERPKGSFSTLEIQRTEQGDSAMYLCASSFSTGSYEQYFGPGTRLTVT.

The chain couples TRBV2 to TRBJ2-3; 7 bases fit TRBD1. V lost 9 bases, J lost 1 base, and 1 base stayed unmatched. The CDR3 is 12 amino acids. Looked up from germline, CDR1 is SNHLY and CDR2 is FYNNEI. The CDR3 region is CASDRGTDTQYF. The CDR3 DNA follows: TGTGCCAGTGACAGGGGCACAGATACGCAGTATTTT.

Only a few counts were recorded for this clonotype. V usage is TRBV25-1 and J usage is TRBJ1-2; D ambiguous. CDR1 and CDR2 from the germline V gene are MGHDK and SYGVNS. There are 15 residues in the CDR3. The V and J ends lost 5 bases and 2 bases respectively, with 15 bases between them. The CDR3 reads CASSPTWQTNYGYTF. CDR3 coding DNA: TGTGCCAGCAGTCCCACCTGGCAGACCAACTATGGCTACACCTTC.

This chain links TRBV6-1 with TRBJ2-1; 8 bases are a match to TRBD1. Germline V gene data show CDR1 as MNHNS and CDR2 as SASEGT. The CDR3 runs 15 residues. Trimming cost V 4 bases and J 4 bases; bases outside gene matches: 6. CDR3 in DNA: TGTGCCAGCAGTGCAGCAGGGGGCGCGTACAATGAGCAGTTCTTC. It translates to CASSAAGGAYNEQFF.

This clonotype was recorded many times. J is TRBJ2-5 and V is TRBV7-2; 12 positions agree with TRBD2. J gave up 4 bases and V 5 bases, and 2 bases lay outside the gene matches. Germline CDR1 and CDR2: SGHTA and FQGNSA. The CDR3 length is 14 residues. The CDR3 DNA is TGTGCCAGCAGCGGGGGACTAGCGGGAGAGACCCAGTACTTC. Protein sequence: CASSGGLAGETQYF.

V and J are TRBV3-1 and TRBJ2-1, with TRBD1 identical over 8 bases. V lost 0 bases to trimming and J lost 8 bases; unmatched junction nucleotides: 12. This CDR3 has 17 amino acids. Germline values: CDR1 LGHDT, CDR2 YNNKEL (reference sequence). CDR3 region: CASSQDLMAGGLDEQFF. CDR3 in DNA: TGTGCCAGCAGCCAAGATTTAATGGCAGGGGGCCTTGATGAGCAGTTCTTC.

There are many counts of this clonotype. The V and J genes are TRBV7-2 and TRBJ2-5; TRBD2 matches 10 bases. V shed 6 bases, J shed 2 bases, and the junction held 12 bases outside the gene matches. From germline, CDR1 is SGHTA and CDR2 FQGNSA. The CDR3 runs 17 residues. The CDR3 DNA follows: TGTGCCAGCAGTCGAGGGGCATCTAGCGGGGGACAAGAGACCCAGTACTTC. It encodes CASSRGASSGGQETQYF. The variable domain in full, completed from reference TRBV7-2 and TRBJ2-5, reads GAGVSQSPSNKVTEKGKDVELRCDPISGHTALYWYRQSLGQGLEFLIYFQGNSAPDKSGLPSDRFSAERTGGSVSTLTIQRTQQEDSAVYLCASSRGASSGGQETQYFGPGTRLLVL.

This clonotype was recorded at least ten times. This rearrangement joins TRBV5-5 to TRBJ2-5; no clear D gene. The CDR3 has 14 residues. CDR1 and CDR2 (germline): SGHKS, YYEKEE (reference sequence). Trimming shortened V by 0 bases and J by 5 bases, and 11 bases separated the two germline ends. CDR3 DNA sequence: TGTGCCAGCAGCTTGGATGCAGGATGGGAGACCCAGTACTTC. Translation: CASSLDAGWETQYF.

This clonotype turned up a few times. The chain uses TRBV19 and TRBJ2-7, with TRBD2 matching 9 bases. The CDR3 extends over 15 amino acids. V dropped 9 bases and J dropped 5; count of bases not matched to a gene: 14. Germline V gives CDR1 LNHDA, CDR2 SQIVND (reference sequence). CDR3 in DNA: TGTGCCAGCAACCCTACTGGGCGGGAGGGCCACGAGCAGTACTTC. Residues: CASNPTGREGHEQYF.

This chain connects TRBV20-1 to TRBJ2-1; TRBD1 or TRBD2 may be the D gene (6 bases each). V lost 0 bases and J 8 bases, leaving 17 bases between the germline ends. Germline loops: CDR1 DFQATT, CDR2 SNEGSKA (reference sequence). The CDR3 sequence is 15 residues long. The DNA of the CDR3 is TGCAGTGCTAGAGATCTGGGGGGCGCATTCTATGAGCAGTTCTTC. Its protein is CSARDLGGAFYEQFF.

The chain is built from TRBV30 and TRBJ2-1; D gene uncertain. The CDR3 totals 15 residues. Germline lookup yields CDR1 GTSNPN and CDR2 SVGIG (reference sequence). V lost 8 bases, J lost 0 bases, and 17 bases lay in between. The CDR3 coding sequence is TGTGCCCTTGGAAGGCTTCTTAGCTCCTACAATGAGCAGTTCTTC. As protein: CALGRLLSSYNEQFF.

This clonotype was counted between two and nine times. This chain joins TRBV24-1 and TRBJ2-5; D is perhaps TRBD1 or TRBD2 (5 bases each). There are 15 residues in the CDR3. Looked up from germline, CDR1 is KGHDR and CDR2 is SFDVKD. Trimming took 2 bases from V and 6 from J, leaving 15 bases between them. The CDR3 nucleotides are TGTGCCACCAGTGATTCGGGGCCAGGGCAGAAGACCCAGTACTTC. Translated, it gives CATSDSGPGQKTQYF.

The chain employs TRBV6-5 and TRBJ2-2, with TRBD1 as a possible D gene (5 bases). Trimming left V 2 bases short and J 7 bases short, with 8 bases between. CDR1 is MNHEY and CDR2 is SVGAGI in the germline V gene. The CDR3 consists of 13 residues. The CDR3 sequence is CASSYQGYGELFF. CDR3 in DNA: TGTGCCAGCAGTTACCAGGGATACGGGGAGCTGTTTTTT.